The 27 T cell receptor beta chains below were found in one sample sequenced in a study of early T cells in non-severe SARS-CoV-2 infection. Using its own MiXCR run on the 5' RACE reads, TCRdb lists one record per CDR3 protein. The sample holds 40,000 to 55,000 distinct CDR3 sequences, under 7.5% seen once. Sequenced: whole blood. The receptors shown here come from an adult who was a healthcare worker with PCR-confirmed SARS-CoV-2 infection or an uninfected control (not recorded which).

This clonotype was seen only a few times. The chain recombines TRBV20-1 with TRBJ2-7; TRBD1 aligns across 7 bases. This CDR3 has 16 residues. The V segment lost 1 base and the J segment 4 bases; nucleotides outside the gene matches: 13. CDR1 and CDR2 from the germline V gene are DFQATT and SNEGSKA (reference sequence). In nucleotides, the CDR3 is TGCAGTGCTAGAGCTAGCCCAAGGACAGGAGAGTACGAGCAGTACTTC. Amino acids: CSARASPRTGEYEQYF.

This clonotype was found many times. This chain joins TRBV4-3 and TRBJ1-1; 9 bases align to TRBD1. The germline gives CDR1 LGHNA, CDR2 YSLEER. This CDR3 contains 19 residues. Trimming at V came to 2 bases and at J to 4 bases, leaving 17 bases not matched to a gene. This CDR3 is CASSQNTPGTGFLGTEAFF. DNA of the CDR3: TGCGCCAGCAGCCAAAACACACCCGGGACAGGGTTTTTGGGCACTGAAGCTTTCTTT.

This clonotype was counted at least ten times. The chain carries TRBV6-6 and TRBJ2-3; possibly TRBD2 for D (6 bases). There are 13 residues in the CDR3. The V gene's germline CDR1 is MNHNY and CDR2 SVGAGI (reference sequence). V was clipped by 4 bases and J by 10 bases, with 15 bases between them. The CDR3 DNA is TGTGCCAGCAGTTTCCGCGGGGCTAATCCGCAGTATTTT. Protein: CASSFRGANPQYF.

This clonotype was picked up a small number of times. The DNA for the CDR3 is TGTGCCAGCAGAGACCGAGGCCAGCCCTACGAGCAGTACTTC. Amino acid sequence: CASRDRGQPYEQYF. The chain employs TRBV6-2 or TRBV6-3 and TRBJ2-7; D not resolved. The V and J ends lost 6 bases and 2 bases respectively, with 14 bases between them. CDR1 and CDR2 from the germline V gene are MNHEY and SVGEGT. CDR3 size: 14 residues.

This clonotype was detected ten times or more. The genes are TRBV28 and TRBJ2-7; TRBD1 agrees at 8 bases. This CDR3 comprises 15 residues. V lost 5 bases to trimming and J lost 4 bases; unmatched junction nucleotides: 10. Germline CDR1 is MDHEN and CDR2 is SYDVKM. The CDR3 loop is CASSGGWTGNYEQYF. The CDR3 DNA is TGTGCCAGCAGTGGAGGCTGGACAGGGAATTACGAGCAGTACTTC. The full variable domain, completed using reference TRBV28 and TRBJ2-7, is DVKVTQSSRYLVKRTGEKVFLECVQDMDHENMFWYRQDPGLGLRLIYFSYDVKMKEKGDIPEGYSVSREKKERFSLILESASTNQTSMYLCASSGGWTGNYEQYFGPGTRLTVT.

This clonotype was picked up many times. This sequence joins TRBV6-5 and TRBJ1-3; D is undetermined. The CDR3 covers 16 residues. Germline V CDR1 and CDR2: MNHEY, SVGAGI. The ends were cut back, 0 bases at V and 0 bases at J, with 9 bases in the middle. CDR3 amino acids: CASSYSPGYSGNTIYF. DNA for the CDR3: TGTGCCAGCAGTTACTCCCCGGGATACTCTGGAAACACCATATATTTT.

The V call is TRBV24-1, the J call TRBJ1-2, with 7 positions matching TRBD1. The CDR3 sequence is 14 residues long. The V gene end was trimmed by 4 bases and the J gene end by 4 bases; junction bases not matched to a gene: 5. Germline values: CDR1 KGHDR, CDR2 SFDVKD. CDR3 coding DNA: TGTGCCACCAGTGACCCGACAGGGTTCTATGGCTACACCTTC. It translates to CATSDPTGFYGYTF.

This clonotype occurred many times. The chain combines TRBV4-2 with TRBJ1-5, with D perhaps matching TRBD1 (5 bases). Trimming removed 0 bases at V and 0 bases at J, with 15 bases between. The germline CDR1 and CDR2 sequences are LGHNA and YNFKEQ. The CDR3 consists of 18 residues. The CDR3 nucleotides read TGTGCCAGCAGCCAAGAGGTACCAGGGAGTTATAGCAATCAGCCCCAGCATTTT. Its translation is CASSQEVPGSYSNQPQHF.

This clonotype appeared many times. The chain is built from TRBV6-5 and TRBJ1-1; tentative D call: TRBD1 (5 bases). Trimming removed 4 bases at V and 1 base at J, with 13 bases between. CDR3 size: 15 residues. The germline V gene has CDR1 MNHEY and CDR2 SVGAGI. The CDR3 spells CASSLFRQTNTEAFF. CDR3 nucleotides: TGTGCCAGCAGTTTATTCCGACAGACGAACACTGAAGCTTTCTTT.

This clonotype was counted many times. J is TRBJ2-1 and V is TRBV24-1; TRBD2 is a possible D gene (6 bases). CDR3 size: 14 residues. Germline CDR1 is KGHDR and CDR2 is SFDVKD. Trimming removed 4 bases from V and 2 bases from J, with 8 bases in between. The CDR3 loop reads CATSEWGAYNEQFF. CDR3 sequence (DNA): TGTGCCACCAGTGAATGGGGGGCCTACAATGAGCAGTTCTTC.

The gene calls are TRBV7-3 and TRBJ1-1; D gene ambiguous. CDR3 length: 14 residues. V shed 1 base and J shed 11 bases, with 17 bases lying between them. Germline CDR1 reads SGHTA; CDR2 reads FQGTGA. The CDR3 DNA reads TGTGCCAGCAGCTTAAAGGGAGCCCCCATAGGGGCTTTCTTT. Its protein is CASSLKGAPIGAFF.

There are many counts of this clonotype. V gene TRBV20-1 combines with J gene TRBJ2-6; no reliable D call. The CDR3 covers 15 residues. The germline V gene encodes CDR1 DFQATT and CDR2 SNEGSKA (reference sequence). V was pared by 5 bases and J by 0 bases, with 11 bases between. This CDR3 is CSASKAGSGANVLTF. The CDR3 nucleotides are TGCAGTGCTTCTAAAGCAGGCTCTGGGGCCAACGTCCTGACTTTC.

This clonotype was recorded at least ten times. V and J are TRBV5-1 and TRBJ1-3; D is undetermined. Deletions cut 1 base from V and 2 bases from J, with 10 bases between. Germline CDR1 reads SGHRS; CDR2 reads YFSETQ. The CDR3 covers 15 residues. CDR3 in amino acids: CASSLLATAGNTIYF. As DNA, the CDR3 is TGCGCCAGCAGCTTGCTTGCGACTGCTGGAAACACCATATATTTT.

Points on this clonotype: A junction end diverges from the germline sequence, so it may reflect a read error. The rearrangement uses TRBV5-1 and TRBJ2-7; 7 bases match TRBD1. The germline CDR1 and CDR2 sequences are SGHRS and YFSETQ. CDR3 length equals 16 residues. The CDR3 spells CASTKLPGQPTSEQYF. CDR3 nucleotides: TGCGCCAGCACGAAACTCCCGGGACAGCCTACCTCCGAGCAATACTTC.

This clonotype was detected many times. The chain carries TRBV10-2 and TRBJ1-2, with D hard to call. In germline, CDR1 is WSHSY, CDR2 SAAADI. The V gene lost 3 bases and the J gene lost 7 bases, with 9 bases spanning the gap. The CDR3 is 12 amino acids. The CDR3 sequence is CASSEESSGYTF. For the CDR3, the DNA is TGCGCCAGCAGTGAAGAGAGTTCTGGCTACACCTTC.

This clonotype was seen a few times. The rearrangement joins TRBV29-1 to TRBJ2-5, with a possible D match to TRBD1 (8 bases). Germline V CDR1 and CDR2: SQVTM, ANQGSEA. The CDR3 has 13 amino acids. The V end was cut by 6 bases, the J end by 5 bases, with 16 bases between. The CDR3 DNA sequence: TGCAGCGTCCGGACAGGGCGGGGGGAGACCCAGTACTTC. It specifies CSVRTGRGETQYF.

This clonotype occurred a few times. This chain connects TRBV5-1 to TRBJ2-3; 7 positions agree with TRBD1. Germline loops: CDR1 SGHRS, CDR2 YFSETQ. The V and J ends lost 4 bases and 14 bases, in that order; junction bases with no gene match: 13. This CDR3 contains 13 residues. CDR3 sequence reads: CASSGTGAAALYF. CDR3 bases: TGCGCCAGCAGCGGAACAGGGGCCGCAGCTTTGTATTTT. Full variable domain (rest looked up from reference TRBV5-1 and TRBJ2-3): KAGVTQTPRYLIKTRGQQVTLSCSPISGHRSVSWYQQTPGQGLQFLFEYFSETQRNKGNFPGRFSGRQFSNSRSEMNVSTLELGDSALYLCASSGTGAAALYFGPGTRLTVL.

This clonotype was seen a few times. The chain links TRBV28 to TRBJ2-6; D gene unclear. Trimming removed 7 bases from V and 0 bases from J, with 7 bases in between. The CDR3 length is 14 residues. Germline values: CDR1 MDHEN, CDR2 SYDVKM. In DNA form, the CDR3 reads TGTGCCAGCACTTGGACCTCTGGGGCCAACGTCCTGACTTTC. Translation gives CASTWTSGANVLTF. Full variable domain (missing parts from reference TRBV28 and TRBJ2-6): DVKVTQSSRYLVKRTGEKVFLECVQDMDHENMFWYRQDPGLGLRLIYFSYDVKMKEKGDIPEGYSVSREKKERFSLILESASTNQTSMYLCASTWTSGANVLTFGAGSRLTVL.

In this sample, this clonotype turned up many times. The rearrangement joins TRBV3-1 to TRBJ1-1, with D possibly matching TRBD1 (5 bases). This CDR3 spans 13 amino acids. Germline V gives CDR1 LGHDT, CDR2 YNNKEL (reference sequence). Trimming took off 8 bases at V and 0 bases at J, with 10 bases between the two ends. In DNA, the CDR3 is TGTGCCAGCTCCGACAGTTTGAACACTGAAGCTTTCTTT. Its protein product is CASSDSLNTEAFF. The whole variable domain, filled in from reference TRBV3-1 and TRBJ1-1, reads DTAVSQTPKYLVTQMGNDKSIKCEQNLGHDTMYWYKQDSKKFLKIMFSYNNKELIINETVPNRFSPKSPDKAHLNLHINSLELGDSAVYFCASSDSLNTEAFFGQGTRLTVV.

This clonotype came up a few times. This sequence joins TRBV4-3 and TRBJ1-2; D is possibly TRBD1 (6 bases). V was clipped by 0 bases and J by 3 bases, with 11 bases between them. CDR1 LGHNA and CDR2 YSLEER come from the germline V gene. The CDR3 is 15 residues long. The CDR3 DNA follows: TGCGCCAGCAGCCAAGATGCAGGGGCCTACTATGGCTACACCTTC. Amino acids: CASSQDAGAYYGYTF.

The rearrangement joins TRBV20-1 to TRBJ1-3; D not certain. CDR1 is DFQATT and CDR2 is SNEGSKA in the germline V gene (reference sequence). V was cut by 5 bases and J by 0 bases, with 8 bases left in between. The CDR3 loop spans 13 amino acids. The CDR3 region has the DNA TGCAGTGCTGCCCGGGGCTCTGGAAACACCATATATTTT. It yields the protein CSAARGSGNTIYF.

By sample fraction, this clonotype is medium-sized (0.01 to 0.1%). The V call is TRBV24-1, the J call TRBJ2-1, with 8 positions matching TRBD1. This CDR3 has 20 residues. V was clipped by 5 bases and J by 0 bases; unmatched bases: 17. Germline V gene sequence: CDR1 KGHDR, CDR2 SFDVKD. The CDR3 is CATSADPSAGGFNSYNEQFF. Written as DNA, the CDR3 is TGTGCCACCAGTGCCGACCCTTCGGCAGGGGGCTTTAACTCCTACAATGAGCAGTTCTTC.

This clonotype came up many times. The gene calls are TRBV4-3 and TRBJ2-7, with 9 bases matching TRBD1. Germline V gene sequence: CDR1 LGHNA, CDR2 YSLEER. CDR3 length equals 16 residues. With V trimmed by 0 bases and J by 1 base, 4 bases remained unmatched. In DNA, the CDR3 is TGCGCCAGCAGCCAAGATGTGGGGACAGGGTCCTACGAGCAGTACTTC. Protein product: CASSQDVGTGSYEQYF.

This clonotype was recorded many times. The chain joins TRBV20-1 to TRBJ1-5; D ambiguous. Germline values: CDR1 DFQATT, CDR2 SNEGSKA (reference sequence). There are 12 residues in the CDR3. V was clipped by 5 bases and J by 4 bases, with 9 bases between them. In nucleotides, the CDR3 is TGCAGTGCTGCTAGGAGGAATCAGCCCCAGCATTTT. This sequence encodes CSAARRNQPQHF.

The J gene is TRBJ1-1, the V gene TRBV14; D not resolved. Trimming removed 0 bases from V and 0 bases from J, with 11 bases in between. The germline V gene encodes CDR1 SGHDN and CDR2 FVKESK. The CDR3 runs 16 residues. CDR3 DNA sequence: TGTGCCAGCAGCCAAGATTCAGGCACCATGAACACTGAAGCTTTCTTT. Translated, it gives CASSQDSGTMNTEAFF.

This clonotype occurred many times. The chain recombines TRBV7-9 with TRBJ1-1; D not certain. The CDR3 has 12 amino acids. V lost 2 bases, J lost 8 bases, and 9 bases lay in between. Germline V CDR1 and CDR2: SEHNR, FQNEAQ (reference sequence). The DNA for the CDR3 is TGTGCCAGCAGCTTAACTGAGGGAGAAGCTTTCTTT. Residues: CASSLTEGEAFF.

This clonotype was recorded at least ten times. The rearrangement joins TRBV27 to TRBJ2-3; TRBD1 agrees at 7 bases. The CDR3 covers 14 residues. Germline lookup yields CDR1 MNHEY and CDR2 SMNVEV (reference sequence). Germline trimming cut 6 bases from V and 5 bases from J; bases unmatched to any gene: 8. CDR3 sequence: CASSPTTGIDTQYF. CDR3 nucleotides: TGTGCCAGCAGCCCAACGACAGGGATAGATACGCAGTATTTT.